The T cell receptor beta chain under discussion was sequenced for a study of blood T cells in healthy people across ages. This CDR3 has 14 amino acids. Germline-derived CDR1 and CDR2 are DFQATT and SNEGSKA (reference sequence). It was with a sample-barcoded 5' primer and a J-beta primer mix that a second PCR of roughly 7 to 12 cycles was run. Individual samples furnished no less than 2.5 million CDR3-containing paired-end reads apiece. Each CDR3 protein is one row after TCRdb ran MiXCR on the 5' RACE reads. Of hundreds of thousands of distinct CDR3 sequences listed, about 53% are singletons. This rearrangement joins TRBV20-1 to TRBJ2-4; TRBD1 aligns across 8 bases. The closer fit of TRBJ2-7 to the DNA end suggests the J call may be wrong. The specimen sequenced was blood. The receptor was derived from a man in his sixties in good health. As DNA, the CDR3 is TGCAGTGCAGGCCCCTACAGGGGGACCTACGAGCAGTACTTC. Translating it yields CSAGPYRGTYEQYF.